Listed below are T cell receptor beta chains from one sample, sequenced in a study of T cell responses to AZD1222 COVID-19 vaccine. Using immunoSEQ multiplex PCR, the repertoire was profiled, and TCRdb retains in-frame clones only, with some absent. The sample has around 150,000 clones; 88% are singletons. The sequencing here drew on peripheral blood, taken on day 0 of MenACWY control vaccination. Every receptor here comes from an adult in good health. The CDR3 runs from the conserved cysteine through the conserved F or W. Fields, in order: D gene, clone size, J gene, V gene, CDR3 protein, CDR3 DNA. D genes are given only for firm matches. Rows may omit the clone size; those that give it use once, few, many or a size class.

d_gene: TRBD1
abundance: -
j_gene: TRBJ2-7
v_gene: TRBV7-8
CDR3aa: CASSLLSGTGAYEQYF
CDR3nt: TGTGCCAGCAGCCTCCTTTCCGGGACAGGGGCCTACGAGCAGTACTTC

d_gene: -
abundance: -
j_gene: TRBJ2-1
v_gene: TRBV4-1
CDR3aa: CASSQANWNNEQFF
CDR3nt: TGCGCCAGCAGCCAAGCCAACTGGAACAATGAGCAGTTCTTC

d_gene: -
abundance: -
j_gene: TRBJ1-1
v_gene: TRBV6-6
CDR3aa: CASTPGGSFTEAFF
CDR3nt: TGTGCCAGCACGCCCGGGGGGTCTTTCACTGAAGCTTTCTTT

d_gene: TRBD1
abundance: once
j_gene: TRBJ2-2
v_gene: TRBV5-1
CDR3aa: CASSWTGTGNTGELFF
CDR3nt: TGCGCCAGCAGCTGGACCGGGACAGGGAACACCGGGGAGCTGTTTTTT

d_gene: -
abundance: -
j_gene: TRBJ1-1
v_gene: TRBV7-9
CDR3aa: CASLLEPNTEAFF
CDR3nt: TGTGCCAGCCTCTTGGAACCCAACACTGAAGCTTTCTTT

d_gene: -
abundance: -
j_gene: TRBJ1-2
v_gene: TRBV2
CDR3aa: CASALWVGYTF
CDR3nt: TGTGCCAGCGCCCTCTGGGTTGGCTACACCTTC

d_gene: -
abundance: -
j_gene: TRBJ1-2
v_gene: TRBV7-9
CDR3aa: CASSLIRSRPDYGYTF
CDR3nt: TGTGCCAGCAGCTTAATAAGGAGCAGACCAGACTATGGCTACACCTTC

d_gene: TRBD2
abundance: once
j_gene: TRBJ2-5
v_gene: TRBV11-3
CDR3aa: CASSLVAGGIETQYF
CDR3nt: TGTGCCAGCAGCTTGGTAGCGGGGGGAATAGAGACCCAGTACTTC

d_gene: -
abundance: -
j_gene: TRBJ1-1
v_gene: TRBV5-1
CDR3aa: CASSLSANTEAFF
CDR3nt: TGCGCCAGCAGCTTGTCTGCGAACACTGAAGCTTTCTTT

d_gene: TRBD1
abundance: -
j_gene: TRBJ1-6
v_gene: TRBV5-5
CDR3aa: CASSYPDRGGGSPLHF
CDR3nt: TGTGCCAGCAGCTACCCGGACAGGGGCGGAGGTTCACCCCTCCACTTT

d_gene: -
abundance: -
j_gene: TRBJ2-7
v_gene: TRBV5-4
CDR3aa: CASSLESYEQYF
CDR3nt: TGTGCCAGCAGCTTGGAAAGCTACGAGCAGTACTTC

d_gene: TRBD1
abundance: once
j_gene: TRBJ1-1
v_gene: TRBV6-6
CDR3aa: CASSRQGETEAFF
CDR3nt: TGTGCCAGCAGCCGACAGGGGGAGACTGAAGCTTTCTTT

d_gene: TRBD1
abundance: -
j_gene: TRBJ1-1
v_gene: TRBV5-4
CDR3aa: CASSLDRGRTEAFF
CDR3nt: TGTGCCAGCAGCTTGGACAGGGGGCGTACTGAAGCTTTCTTT

d_gene: TRBD2
abundance: -
j_gene: TRBJ2-1
v_gene: TRBV7-2
CDR3aa: CASSLARGGGARNEQFF
CDR3nt: TGTGCCAGCAGCTTAGCGCGAGGCGGGGGGGCTCGCAATGAGCAGTTCTTC

d_gene: -
abundance: -
j_gene: TRBJ2-3
v_gene: TRBV7-8
CDR3aa: CASSFLAATDTQYF
CDR3nt: TGTGCCAGCAGCTTTTTAGCGGCCACAGATACGCAGTATTTT

d_gene: -
abundance: -
j_gene: TRBJ2-3
v_gene: TRBV21-1
CDR3aa: CASSDATTLAGGDTDTQYF
CDR3nt: TGTGCCAGCAGCGACGCTACGACCCTAGCGGGAGGGGACACAGATACGCAGTATTTT

d_gene: -
abundance: -
j_gene: TRBJ1-1
v_gene: TRBV5-1
CDR3aa: CASSLDTGGGTEAFF
CDR3nt: TGCGCCAGCAGCTTGGATACGGGAGGTGGGACTGAAGCTTTCTTT

d_gene: -
abundance: -
j_gene: TRBJ1-6
v_gene: TRBV15
CDR3aa: CATSREAASERSPLHF
CDR3nt: TGTGCCACCAGCAGAGAGGCCGCGAGTGAAAGATCACCCCTCCACTTT

d_gene: -
abundance: -
j_gene: TRBJ2-2
v_gene: TRBV12-5
CDR3aa: CASGLVPDGKANTGELFF
CDR3nt: TGTGCTAGTGGTTTGGTACCAGATGGCAAAGCGAACACCGGGGAGCTGTTTTTT

d_gene: -
abundance: -
j_gene: TRBJ1-6
v_gene: TRBV3-1/TRBV3-2
CDR3aa: CASSRSSFQFYNSPLHF
CDR3nt: TGTGCCAGCAGCCGGTCTTCTTTCCAGTTCTATAATTCACCCCTCCACTTT

d_gene: -
abundance: -
j_gene: TRBJ2-7
v_gene: TRBV4-1
CDR3aa: CASSQAQEGLEQYF
CDR3nt: TGCGCCAGCAGCCAAGCTCAGGAGGGCCTCGAGCAGTACTTC

d_gene: -
abundance: -
j_gene: TRBJ1-2
v_gene: TRBV9
CDR3aa: CASSVVNMGDAGYTF
CDR3nt: TGTGCCAGCAGCGTAGTAAACATGGGGGATGCTGGCTACACCTTC

d_gene: -
abundance: once
j_gene: TRBJ1-1
v_gene: TRBV19
CDR3aa: CASSAQPNTEAFF
CDR3nt: TGTGCCAGTAGTGCACAACCGAACACTGAAGCTTTCTTT

d_gene: -
abundance: -
j_gene: TRBJ2-7
v_gene: TRBV28
CDR3aa: CASSLMSGDYEQYF
CDR3nt: TGTGCCAGCAGTTTAATGTCAGGGGACTACGAGCAGTACTTC

d_gene: -
abundance: -
j_gene: TRBJ2-3
v_gene: TRBV6-4
CDR3aa: CASSDSRGATDTQYF
CDR3nt: TGTGCCAGCAGTGACTCGAGGGGGGCCACAGATACGCAGTATTTT